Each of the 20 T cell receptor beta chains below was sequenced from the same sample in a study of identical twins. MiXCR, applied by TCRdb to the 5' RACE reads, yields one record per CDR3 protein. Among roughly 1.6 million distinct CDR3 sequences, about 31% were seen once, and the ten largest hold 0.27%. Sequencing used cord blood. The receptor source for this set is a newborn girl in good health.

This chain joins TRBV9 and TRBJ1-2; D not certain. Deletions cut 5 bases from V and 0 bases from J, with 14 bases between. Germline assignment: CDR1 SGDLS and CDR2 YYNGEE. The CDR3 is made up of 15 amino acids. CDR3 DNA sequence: TGTGCCAGCAGTCCTAGACTGACAACTAACTATGGCTACACCTTC. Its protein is CASSPRLTTNYGYTF.

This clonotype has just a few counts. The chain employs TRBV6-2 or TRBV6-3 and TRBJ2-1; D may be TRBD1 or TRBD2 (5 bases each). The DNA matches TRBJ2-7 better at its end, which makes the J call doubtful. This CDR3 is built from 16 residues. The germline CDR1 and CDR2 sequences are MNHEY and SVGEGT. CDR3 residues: CASSYFSGLSYNEQYF. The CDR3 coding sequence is TGTGCCAGCAGTTACTTCTCGGGGCTCAGCTACAATGAGCAGTACTTC.

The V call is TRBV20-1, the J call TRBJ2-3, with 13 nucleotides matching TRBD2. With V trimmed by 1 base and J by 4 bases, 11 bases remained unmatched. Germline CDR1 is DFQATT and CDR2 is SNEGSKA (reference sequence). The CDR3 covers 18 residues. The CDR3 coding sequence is TGCAGTGCTAGAGGGTGGACTAGCGGGAGATCTAACCCAGATACGCAGTATTTT. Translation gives CSARGWTSGRSNPDTQYF.

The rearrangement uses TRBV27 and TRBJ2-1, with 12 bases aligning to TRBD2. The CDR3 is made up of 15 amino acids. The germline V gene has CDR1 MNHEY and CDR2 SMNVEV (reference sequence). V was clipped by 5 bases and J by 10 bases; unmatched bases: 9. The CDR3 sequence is CASSTSSGRAWEQFF. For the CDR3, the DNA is TGTGCCAGCAGTACCTCTAGCGGGAGGGCGTGGGAGCAGTTCTTC.

CDR3 loop: CASSRYRGSQVYEQYF. CDR3 bases: TGCGCCAGCAGCCGATACAGGGGGTCGCAAGTCTACGAGCAGTACTTC. The rearrangement uses TRBV4-1 and TRBJ2-7, with 8 bases that match TRBD1. The CDR3 consists of 16 residues. Germline CDR1 and CDR2: MGHRA and YSYEKL. Losses at the gene ends were 4 bases for V and 3 bases for J; bases not matched to a gene: 11.

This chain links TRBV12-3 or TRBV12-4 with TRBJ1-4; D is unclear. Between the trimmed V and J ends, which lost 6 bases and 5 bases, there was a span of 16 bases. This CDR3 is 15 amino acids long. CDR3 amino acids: CASSLMWQFNEKLFF. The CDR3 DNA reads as TGTGCCAGCAGCCTGATGTGGCAGTTCAATGAAAAACTGTTTTTT.

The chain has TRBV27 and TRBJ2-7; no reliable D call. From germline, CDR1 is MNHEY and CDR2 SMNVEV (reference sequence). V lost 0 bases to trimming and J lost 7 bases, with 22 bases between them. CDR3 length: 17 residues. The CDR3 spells CASSLSIGYRSYNEQYF. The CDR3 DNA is TGTGCCAGCAGTTTATCGATCGGCTATCGCTCCTACAATGAGCAGTACTTC.

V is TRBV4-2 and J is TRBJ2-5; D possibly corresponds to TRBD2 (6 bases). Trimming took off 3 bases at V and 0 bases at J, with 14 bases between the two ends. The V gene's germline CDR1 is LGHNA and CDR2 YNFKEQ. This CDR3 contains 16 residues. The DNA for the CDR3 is TGTGCCAGCAGCCAGGACGCGGGGCCCAACCAAGAGACCCAGTACTTC. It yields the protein CASSQDAGPNQETQYF.

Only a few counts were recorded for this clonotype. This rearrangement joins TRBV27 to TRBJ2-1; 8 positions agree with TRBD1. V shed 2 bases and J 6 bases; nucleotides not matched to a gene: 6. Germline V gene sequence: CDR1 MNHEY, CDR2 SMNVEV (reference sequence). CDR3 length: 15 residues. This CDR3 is CASSLTRQGSNEQFF. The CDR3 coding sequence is TGTGCCAGCAGTTTAACTCGACAGGGGAGCAATGAGCAGTTCTTC.

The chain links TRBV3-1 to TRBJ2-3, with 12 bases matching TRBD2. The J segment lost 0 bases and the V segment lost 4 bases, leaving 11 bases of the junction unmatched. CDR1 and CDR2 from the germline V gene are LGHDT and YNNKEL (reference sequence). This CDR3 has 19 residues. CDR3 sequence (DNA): TGTGCCAGCAGCCCGTATACTAGCGGGGGGACACGAAGCACAGATACGCAGTATTTT. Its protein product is CASSPYTSGGTRSTDTQYF.

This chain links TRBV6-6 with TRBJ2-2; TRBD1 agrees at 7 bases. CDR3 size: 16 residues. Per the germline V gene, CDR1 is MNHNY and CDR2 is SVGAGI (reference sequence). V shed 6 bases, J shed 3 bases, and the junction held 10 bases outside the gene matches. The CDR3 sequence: CASSPGQGVHTGELFF. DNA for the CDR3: TGTGCCAGCAGCCCCGGTCAGGGGGTTCACACCGGGGAGCTGTTTTTT.

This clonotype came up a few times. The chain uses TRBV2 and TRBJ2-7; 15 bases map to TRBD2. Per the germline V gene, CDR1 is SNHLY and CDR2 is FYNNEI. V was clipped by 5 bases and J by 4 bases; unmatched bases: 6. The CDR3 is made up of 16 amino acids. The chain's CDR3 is CASSHPGLAGGYEQYF. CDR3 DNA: TGTGCCAGCAGTCACCCAGGACTAGCGGGAGGGTACGAGCAGTACTTC.

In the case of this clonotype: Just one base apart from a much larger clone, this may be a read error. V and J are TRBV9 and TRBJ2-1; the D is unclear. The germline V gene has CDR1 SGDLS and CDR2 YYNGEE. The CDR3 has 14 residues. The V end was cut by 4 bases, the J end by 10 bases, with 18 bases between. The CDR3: CASSKDQVGYEQFF. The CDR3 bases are TGTGCCAGCAGCAAAGACCAGGTAGGGTACGAGCAGTTCTTC.

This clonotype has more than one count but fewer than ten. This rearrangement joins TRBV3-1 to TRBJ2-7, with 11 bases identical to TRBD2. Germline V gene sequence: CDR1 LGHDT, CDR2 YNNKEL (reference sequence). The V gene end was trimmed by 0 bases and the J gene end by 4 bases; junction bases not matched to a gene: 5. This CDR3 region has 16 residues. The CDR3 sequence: CASSQEGRLAGYEQYF. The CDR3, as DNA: TGTGCCAGCAGCCAAGAAGGGCGACTAGCGGGATACGAGCAGTACTTC.

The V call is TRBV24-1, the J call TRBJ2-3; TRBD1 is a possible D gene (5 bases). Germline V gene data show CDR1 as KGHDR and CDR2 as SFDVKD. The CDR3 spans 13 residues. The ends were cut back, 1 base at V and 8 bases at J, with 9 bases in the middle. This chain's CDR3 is CATSDFGRATQYF. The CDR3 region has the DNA TGTGCCACCAGTGATTTCGGCAGGGCTACGCAGTATTTT.

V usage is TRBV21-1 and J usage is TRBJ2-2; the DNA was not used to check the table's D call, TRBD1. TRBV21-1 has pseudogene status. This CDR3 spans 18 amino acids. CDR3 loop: CASSKEGQGRKNTGELFF. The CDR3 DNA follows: TGTGCCAGCAGCAAGGAGGGACAGGGTCGAAAGAACACCGGGGAGCTGTTTTTT.

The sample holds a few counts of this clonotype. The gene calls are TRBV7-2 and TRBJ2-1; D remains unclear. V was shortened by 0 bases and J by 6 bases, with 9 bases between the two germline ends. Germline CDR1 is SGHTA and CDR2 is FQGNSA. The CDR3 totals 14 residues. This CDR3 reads CASSLAGRINEQFF. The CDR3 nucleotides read TGTGCCAGCAGCTTAGCAGGGCGGATCAATGAGCAGTTCTTC. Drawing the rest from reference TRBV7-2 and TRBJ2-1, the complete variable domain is GAGVSQSPSNKVTEKGKDVELRCDPISGHTALYWYRQSLGQGLEFLIYFQGNSAPDKSGLPSDRFSAERTGGSVSTLTIQRTQQEDSAVYLCASSLAGRINEQFFGPGTRLTVL.

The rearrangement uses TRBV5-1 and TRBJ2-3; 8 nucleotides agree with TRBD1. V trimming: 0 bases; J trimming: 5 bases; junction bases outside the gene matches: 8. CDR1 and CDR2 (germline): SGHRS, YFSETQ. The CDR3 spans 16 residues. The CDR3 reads CASSLAVTGAIDTQYF. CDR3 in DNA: TGCGCCAGCAGCTTGGCGGTGACAGGGGCTATAGATACGCAGTATTTT.

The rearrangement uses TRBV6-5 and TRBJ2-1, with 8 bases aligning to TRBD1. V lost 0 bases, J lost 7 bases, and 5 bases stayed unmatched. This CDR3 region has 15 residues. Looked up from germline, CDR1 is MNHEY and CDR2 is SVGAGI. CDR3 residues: CASSYSRTGINEQFF. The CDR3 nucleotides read TGTGCCAGCAGTTACTCGCGGACAGGGATTAATGAGCAGTTCTTC.

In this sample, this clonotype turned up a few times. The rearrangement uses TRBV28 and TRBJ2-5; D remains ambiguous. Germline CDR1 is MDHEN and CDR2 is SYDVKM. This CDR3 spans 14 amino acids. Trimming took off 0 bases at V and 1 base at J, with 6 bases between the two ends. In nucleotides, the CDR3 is TGTGCCAGCAGTTTATGGCAGGTCCAAGAGACCCAGTACTTC. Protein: CASSLWQVQETQYF.